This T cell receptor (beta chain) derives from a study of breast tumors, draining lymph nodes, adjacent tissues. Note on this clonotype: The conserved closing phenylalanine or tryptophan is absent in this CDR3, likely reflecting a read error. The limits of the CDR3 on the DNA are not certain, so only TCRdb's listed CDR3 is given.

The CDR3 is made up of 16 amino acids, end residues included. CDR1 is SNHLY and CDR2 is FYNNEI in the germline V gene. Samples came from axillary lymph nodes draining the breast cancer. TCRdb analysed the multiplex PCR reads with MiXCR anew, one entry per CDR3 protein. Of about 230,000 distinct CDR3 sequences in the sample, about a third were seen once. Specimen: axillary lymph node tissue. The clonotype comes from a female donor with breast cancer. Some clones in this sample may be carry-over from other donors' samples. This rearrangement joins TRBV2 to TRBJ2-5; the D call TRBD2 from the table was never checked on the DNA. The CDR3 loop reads CASRGTSGCNPRDPVL.